This T cell receptor (beta chain) comes out of a study of blood T cell repertoires in COVID-19. In the original workflow: Nucleated cell counts were estimated from reference gene primer amplification. The method was immunoSEQ multiplex PCR; TCRdb's version includes in-frame clones alone and lacks a portion of them. The V and J calls and clone size come from that table; D and trimming were worked out from the DNA. The sample has approximately 13,000 clones, 80% to 85% seen once; the top ten hold approximately 30%. Germline assignment: CDR1 MDHEN and CDR2 SYDVKM. Germline trimming cut 8 bases from V and 2 bases from J; bases unmatched to any gene: 24. The length of the CDR3 is 21 residues.

The TCR sequence derives from a man aged 45-65 years with active COVID-19. Material for sequencing was peripheral blood. This chain links TRBV28 with TRBJ2-7; 13 bases agree with TRBD2. CDR3 sequence reads: CASSGTGATSGRDKPPYEQYF. In DNA, the CDR3 is TGTGCCAGCTCCGGGACAGGCGCTACTAGCGGGAGGGACAAACCCCCCTACGAGCAGTACTTC.